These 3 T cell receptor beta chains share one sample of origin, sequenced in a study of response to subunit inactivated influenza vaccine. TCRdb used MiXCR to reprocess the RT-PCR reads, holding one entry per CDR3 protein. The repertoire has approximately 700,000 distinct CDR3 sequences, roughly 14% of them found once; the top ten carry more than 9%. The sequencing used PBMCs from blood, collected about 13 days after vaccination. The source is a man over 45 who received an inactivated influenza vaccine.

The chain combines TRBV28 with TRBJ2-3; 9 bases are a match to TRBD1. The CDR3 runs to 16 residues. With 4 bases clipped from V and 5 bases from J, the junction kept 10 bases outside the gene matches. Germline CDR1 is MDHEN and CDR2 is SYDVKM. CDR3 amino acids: CASSSLGTGLEDTQYF. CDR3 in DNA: TGTGCCAGCAGTTCCCTCGGGACAGGGCTAGAAGATACGCAGTATTTT.

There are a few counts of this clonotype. CDR3 DNA: TGCGCCAGCAGCCGTCAGGGGCGAAACTCCTACGAGCAGTACTTC. It translates to CASSRQGRNSYEQYF. The rearrangement uses TRBV5-1 and TRBJ2-7, with D possibly matching TRBD1 (6 bases). The CDR3 spans 15 residues. Trimming took off 4 bases at V and 0 bases at J, with 14 bases between the two ends. Germline assignment: CDR1 SGHRS and CDR2 YFSETQ. The whole variable domain, remainder taken from reference TRBV5-1 and TRBJ2-7, is KAGVTQTPRYLIKTRGQQVTLSCSPISGHRSVSWYQQTPGQGLQFLFEYFSETQRNKGNFPGRFSGRQFSNSRSEMNVSTLELGDSALYLCASSRQGRNSYEQYFGPGTRLTVT.

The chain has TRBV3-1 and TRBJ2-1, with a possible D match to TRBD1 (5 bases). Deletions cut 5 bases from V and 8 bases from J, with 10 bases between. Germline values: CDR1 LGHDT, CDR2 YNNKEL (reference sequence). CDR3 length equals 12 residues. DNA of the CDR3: TGTGCCAGCAGCTCGAAAGGGGATGAGCAGTTCTTC. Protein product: CASSSKGDEQFF.